The next 20 T cell receptor beta chains were all read from a single sample in a study of cytomegalovirus exposure and HLA in healthy donors. The PCR was carried out with 60 Vbeta primers and 13 Jbeta primers. Clones were read by immunoSEQ multiplex PCR, and TCRdb kept only the in-frame ones, dropping some. The sample holds about 82,000 clones, about 9.4% seen once. The source material was PBMCs. Receptors were obtained from a man in his sixties in good health and CMV-seropositive.

V usage is TRBV30 and J usage is TRBJ2-3; 10 bases map to TRBD1. Germline CDR1 GTSNPN, CDR2 SVGIG (reference sequence). J lost 4 bases, V lost 1 base, and 5 bases had no gene match. The CDR3 totals 15 residues. The CDR3 loop reads CAWSGTGTGADTQYF. The CDR3 coding sequence is TGTGCCTGGAGTGGAACCGGGACAGGGGCAGATACGCAGTATTTT.

The chain employs TRBV14 and TRBJ2-7, with 10 bases matching TRBD1. This CDR3 has 15 amino acids. Germline V lookup: CDR1 SGHDN, CDR2 FVKESK. V trimming: 3 bases; J trimming: 3 bases; junction bases outside the gene matches: 5. The CDR3: CASSHAGTGVYEQYF. The CDR3, as DNA: TGTGCCAGCAGCCATGCCGGGACAGGGGTCTACGAGCAGTACTTC.

The chain has TRBV9 and TRBJ2-1, with 10 bases lining up with TRBD2. The CDR3 is 16 residues long. CDR1 is SGDLS and CDR2 is YYNGEE in the germline V gene. Trimming removed 3 bases from V and 5 bases from J; junction bases left unmatched: 8. The CDR3 reads CASSAEGAGGHNEQFF. As DNA, the CDR3 is TGTGCCAGCAGCGCAGAGGGAGCGGGGGGGCACAATGAGCAGTTCTTC.

This clone was picked up a small number of times. The chain couples TRBV9 to TRBJ2-7; D gene unclear. Trimming took off 0 bases at V and 3 bases at J, with 7 bases between the two ends. Germline values: CDR1 SGDLS, CDR2 YYNGEE. The CDR3 is 13 amino acids. CDR3 DNA sequence: TGTGCCAGCAGCGTAGATGCCAGCTACGAGCAGTACTTC. Translation gives CASSVDASYEQYF.

This clone came up a few times. J is TRBJ2-4 and V is TRBV5-4, with D possibly matching TRBD1 (6 bases). Germline assignment: CDR1 SGHNT and CDR2 YYREEE (reference sequence). There are 12 residues in the CDR3. V was trimmed by 4 bases and J by 16 bases, leaving 18 bases between them. The CDR3 loop reads CASSKNEGGEYF. The CDR3 DNA is TGTGCCAGCAGCAAAAACGAAGGGGGAGAATACTTC.

This clone turned up a few times. V is TRBV2 and J is TRBJ2-7, with 7 bases lining up with TRBD1. The CDR3 totals 13 residues. With 11 bases clipped from V and 0 bases from J, the junction kept 7 bases outside the gene matches. Germline assignment: CDR1 SNHLY and CDR2 FYNNEI. Here the CDR3 DNA reads TGTGCCGGAGCAGACAGGGACTCCTACGAGCAGTACGTC. Its protein is CAGADRDSYEQYV.

Only a few counts were recorded for this clone. The rearrangement joins TRBV4-2 to TRBJ1-5; possible D gene TRBD1, 6 bases. CDR3 length: 15 residues. Germline-derived CDR1 and CDR2 are LGHNA and YNFKEQ. Trimming took off 0 bases at V and 1 base at J, with 7 bases between the two ends. CDR3 nucleotide sequence: TGTGCCAGCAGCCAAGATCAGGGGAGCAATCAGCCCCAGCATTTT. It translates to CASSQDQGSNQPQHF.

For the CDR3, the DNA is TGCAGCGTTGAGGCCCAGGGGATGGACATTCAGTACTTC. This sequence encodes CSVEAQGMDIQYF. The genes are TRBV29-1 and TRBJ2-4, with D perhaps TRBD1 (6 bases). The germline V and J ends were trimmed by 3 bases and 8 bases, with 14 bases remaining between them. The CDR3 is 13 residues long. Germline V CDR1 and CDR2: SQVTM, ANQGSEA.

This chain joins TRBV10-3 and TRBJ2-2, with TRBD2 matching over 7 bases. This CDR3 is 15 amino acids long. Unmatched junction bases numbered 3, after V lost 2 bases and J lost 3 bases. From germline, CDR1 is ENHRY and CDR2 SYGVKD. DNA of the CDR3: TGTGCCATCAGTGAGGCAGGGAGGGACACCGGGGAGCTGTTTTTT. This encodes CAISEAGRDTGELFF.

The chain employs TRBV30 and TRBJ2-1; 8 bases align to TRBD2. V shed 4 bases and J 12 bases; nucleotides not matched to a gene: 11. In germline, CDR1 is GTSNPN, CDR2 SVGIG (reference sequence). The CDR3 totals 13 residues. The CDR3 coding sequence is TGTGCCTGGACTGAAGTAGCGGGAAAAGGGCAGTTCTTC. Encoded protein: CAWTEVAGKGQFF.

This clone showed up just a few times. The chain has TRBV5-1 and TRBJ2-7, with D unresolved. The CDR3 has 17 amino acids. Trimming took 4 bases from V and 3 from J, leaving 23 bases between them. The germline CDR1 and CDR2 sequences are SGHRS and YFSETQ. The DNA for the CDR3 is TGCGCCAGCAGCCTACCCAAGTACCCCACGGTGGGCTACGAGCAGTACGTC. Its protein is CASSLPKYPTVGYEQYV.

Sample share makes this clone large. The chain carries TRBV19 and TRBJ2-7; 10 nucleotides align to TRBD2. In germline, CDR1 is LNHDA, CDR2 SQIVND (reference sequence). V dropped 4 bases and J dropped 4; count of bases not matched to a gene: 4. CDR3 size: 14 residues. In nucleotides, the CDR3 is TGTGCCAGTAGTACGCTAGCGGGAGCTTACGAGCAGTACTTC. Protein sequence: CASSTLAGAYEQYF.

The chain uses TRBV5-1 and TRBJ2-2; no definite D call. The ends were cut back, 2 bases at V and 0 bases at J, with 5 bases in the middle. Per germline, CDR1 SGHRS and CDR2 YFSETQ. The CDR3 runs to 14 residues. CDR3 sequence: CASSFTANTGELFF. The CDR3 DNA reads TGCGCCAGCAGCTTCACAGCGAACACCGGGGAGCTGTTTTTT.

This clone was recorded many times. This chain joins TRBV28 and TRBJ1-1, with 8 bases matching TRBD1. V was clipped by 4 bases and J by 5 bases; unmatched bases: 3. The CDR3 totals 13 residues. Germline V gives CDR1 MDHEN, CDR2 SYDVKM. The CDR3 region is CASSWTGPTEAFF. CDR3 DNA sequence: TGTGCCAGCAGTTGGACAGGGCCTACTGAAGCTTTCTTT.

The chain joins TRBV19 to TRBJ2-4, with D perhaps TRBD1 (8 bases). The CDR3 length is 13 residues. Germline values: CDR1 LNHDA, CDR2 SQIVND (reference sequence). V was pared by 5 bases and J by 8 bases, with 13 bases between. The CDR3 DNA is TGTGCCAGTAGTGAACAGGGGGGGGACATTCAGTACTTC. This translates into CASSEQGGDIQYF.

In this sample, this clone turned up a few times. The J gene is TRBJ1-2, the V gene TRBV30; D is unresolved. The CDR3 consists of 11 residues. V lost 4 bases, J lost 7 bases, and 10 bases lay in between. Germline CDR1 reads GTSNPN; CDR2 reads SVGIG (reference sequence). In DNA, the CDR3 is TGTGCCTGGACTGGCACCCTTGGCTACACCTTC. Protein: CAWTGTLGYTF.

The chain has TRBV15 and TRBJ1-5; D gene ambiguous. This CDR3 comprises 14 residues. Trimming removed 2 bases at V and 0 bases at J, with 5 bases between. Germline V gene data show CDR1 as LNHNV and CDR2 as YYDKDF (reference sequence). The CDR3 sequence: CATSRQSSNQPQHF. In DNA, the CDR3 is TGTGCCACCAGCAGACAGTCTAGCAATCAGCCCCAGCATTTT.

A remark on this clone: The conserved phenylalanine or tryptophan is not found at the CDR3 terminus, so this likely reflects a read error. The chain links TRBV14 to TRBJ1-1, with D possibly TRBD1 on 5 matching bases. From germline, CDR1 is SGHDN and CDR2 FVKESK. This CDR3 spans 18 amino acids. Trimming took 0 bases from V and 5 from J, leaving 22 bases between them. The chain's CDR3 is CASSQDTGRGLEKTEAFL. The CDR3 DNA sequence: TGTGCCAGCAGCCAAGATACCGGGCGGGGACTTGAGAAAACTGAAGCTTTCTTG.

This clone was observed a few times. The V call is TRBV7-3, the J call TRBJ2-5, with D maybe TRBD2 (5 bases). V gave up 4 bases and J gave up 5 bases, with 5 bases separating them. The CDR3 consists of 11 residues. Per the germline V gene, CDR1 is SGHTA and CDR2 is FQGTGA. CDR3 in amino acids: CASSSGETQYF. CDR3 DNA: TGTGCCAGCAGCTCGGGGGAGACCCAGTACTTC.

This clone was seen a handful of times. The V gene is TRBV5-1, the J gene TRBJ2-5; 7 bases map to TRBD1. There are 13 residues in the CDR3. CDR1 is SGHRS and CDR2 is YFSETQ in the germline V gene. Unmatched junction bases numbered 2, after V lost 3 bases and J lost 3 bases. The CDR3 protein is CASSWDSKETQYF. In DNA form, the CDR3 reads TGCGCCAGCAGCTGGGACAGTAAAGAGACCCAGTACTTC. The whole variable domain, filled in from reference TRBV5-1 and TRBJ2-5, reads KAGVTQTPRYLIKTRGQQVTLSCSPISGHRSVSWYQQTPGQGLQFLFEYFSETQRNKGNFPGRFSGRQFSNSRSEMNVSTLELGDSALYLCASSWDSKETQYFGPGTRLLVL.